The source of this TCR beta chain is a study of cytomegalovirus exposure and HLA in healthy donors. Looking at the study overall: In a later analysis, the roughly 120 validation repertoires were reported to have used the same platform as the approximately 700 first-cohort repertoires. General study results and limits: Using the classifier, cytomegalovirus status was reportedly diagnosed with high specificity and sensitivity.

In the case of this clone: As yet, its antigen is unknown.

Germline CDR1 reads SEHNR; CDR2 reads FQNEAQ (reference sequence). The CDR3 is 15 amino acids. V lost 4 bases, J lost 5 bases, and 9 bases stayed unmatched. Sequencing used immunoSEQ multiplex PCR; TCRdb keeps in-frame clones, though not all of them. The table lists more than 140,000 clones, 85% to 90% of them singletons. The sequence derives from a woman under 30 in good health and CMV-seropositive. Source material: PBMCs. V usage is TRBV7-9 and J usage is TRBJ2-5; TRBD1 matches at 8 bases. CDR3 in amino acids: CASSSSGGSGETQYF. The DNA for the CDR3 is TGTGCCAGCAGCTCATCAGGGGGCTCCGGGGAGACCCAGTACTTC. The full variable domain, with the rest looked up from reference TRBV7-9 and TRBJ2-5, is DTGVSQNPRHKITKRGQNVTFRCDPISEHNRLYWYRQTLGQGPEFLTYFQNEAQLEKSRLLSDRFSAERPKGSFSTLEIQRTEQGDSAMYLCASSSSGGSGETQYFGPGTRLLVL.